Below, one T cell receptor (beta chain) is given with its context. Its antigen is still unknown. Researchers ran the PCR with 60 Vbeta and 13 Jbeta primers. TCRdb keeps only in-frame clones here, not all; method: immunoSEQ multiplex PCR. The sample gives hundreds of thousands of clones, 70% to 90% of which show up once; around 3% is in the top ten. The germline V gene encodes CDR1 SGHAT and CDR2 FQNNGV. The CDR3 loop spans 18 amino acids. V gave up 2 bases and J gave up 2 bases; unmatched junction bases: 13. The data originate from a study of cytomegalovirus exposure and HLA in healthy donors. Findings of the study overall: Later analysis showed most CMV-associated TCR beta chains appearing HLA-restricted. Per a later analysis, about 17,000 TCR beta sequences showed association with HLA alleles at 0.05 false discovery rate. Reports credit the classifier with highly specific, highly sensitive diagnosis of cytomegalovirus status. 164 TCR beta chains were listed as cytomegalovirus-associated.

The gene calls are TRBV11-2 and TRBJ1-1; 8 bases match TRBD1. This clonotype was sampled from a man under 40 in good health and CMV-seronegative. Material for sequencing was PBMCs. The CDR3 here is CASSLLPLQGAGNTEAFF. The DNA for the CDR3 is TGTGCCAGCAGCTTACTACCCTTGCAGGGGGCAGGTAACACTGAAGCTTTCTTT.